This T cell receptor beta chain came from a study of cytotoxic CD8 clonotypes in ibrutinib-treated CLL. In the study overall: Samples showed on average 255,043 productive templates and roughly 90,000 productive rearrangements. Study outcomes and limitations: Higher circulating CD8+ T-cell counts strongly accompanied higher baseline clonality, above age-matched healthy donors.

Regarding this clone: No antigen is known for it.

TCRdb's table, derived via immunoSEQ multiplex PCR, lists solely in-frame clones and lacks some. Of hundreds of thousands of clones listed, roughly 70% were seen once; the top ten hold about 16%. The CDR3 is 12 residues long. Germline values: CDR1 MNHEY, CDR2 SMNVEV (reference sequence). The germline V and J ends were trimmed by 8 bases and 7 bases, with 12 bases remaining between them. The input for sequencing was PBMCs, taken after 24 months of ibrutinib treatment. The V gene is TRBV27, the J gene TRBJ1-5; unclear D gene. The clonotype was recovered from a human donor with chronic lymphocytic leukemia. The CDR3 nucleotides are TGTGCCAGCGCTGGCCTAGGCCAGCCCCAGCATTTT. Residues: CASAGLGQPQHF.